These 21 T cell receptor beta chains were sequenced from one sample in a study of CD8 T cells in ankylosing spondylitis (dated by TCRdb to the late 2010s). Library method: 5' RACE. These reads were obtained on an Illumina HiSeq 2500. Using fastp trimming at Q25 and MiXCR clonotype assembly, TCRdb reanalyzed the public sequencing data and kept in-frame beta chains. Merged by CDR3 protein, the rows form single entries marked with the most common genes and DNA. This sample comprises some 140,000 distinct CDR3 sequences, approximately 8.4% of them detected only once. The ten most abundant clones make up about 7.3% of the sample. The sample consisted of synovial fluid, either unsorted or a sorted T cell fraction (not recorded which). Every receptor here comes from a male donor with ankylosing spondylitis.

The V and J genes are TRBV6-5 and TRBJ1-1; TRBD1 agrees at 7 bases. The germline gives CDR1 MNHEY, CDR2 SVGAGI. The CDR3 loop spans 14 amino acids. J was trimmed by 4 bases and V by 4 bases; bases with no gene match: 6. The CDR3 nucleotides read TGTGCCAGCAGTTCAGGGGGTGAGGGCACTGAAGCTTTCTTT. It codes for CASSSGGEGTEAFF.

This clonotype was seen ten or more times. The rearrangement joins TRBV20-1 to TRBJ1-1; D perhaps matches TRBD1 (5 bases). From germline, CDR1 is DFQATT and CDR2 SNEGSKA (reference sequence). This CDR3 is built from 17 residues. Trimming removed 1 base at V and 3 bases at J, with 21 bases between. CDR3 bases: TGCAGTGCTAGAGCCCAGGGCGTTTCGTCAGGGCACACTGAAGCTTTCTTT. As protein: CSARAQGVSSGHTEAFF.

This clonotype has at least ten counts. The chain carries TRBV4-1 and TRBJ2-3; D gene unclear. Between the trimmed V and J ends, which lost 4 bases and 6 bases, there was a span of 8 bases. CDR3 length: 12 amino acids. Germline assignment: CDR1 MGHRA and CDR2 YSYEKL. CDR3 coding DNA: TGCGCCAGCAGCCCGGAATCGGATACGCAGTATTTT. Translating it yields CASSPESDTQYF.

This clonotype was seen ten or more times. The chain's CDR3 is CASSRGTGNYNEQFF. The CDR3 DNA reads as TGTGCCAGCTCACGCGGGACAGGTAACTACAATGAGCAGTTCTTC. The V gene is TRBV18, the J gene TRBJ2-1, with 8 bases aligning to TRBD1. The germline V gene has CDR1 KGHSH and CDR2 LQKENI. V trimming: 4 bases; J trimming: 3 bases; junction bases outside the gene matches: 5. CDR3 length equals 15 residues. Complete variable domain (other parts from reference TRBV18 and TRBJ2-1): NAGVMQNPRHLVRRRGQEARLRCSPMKGHSHVYWYRQLPEEGLKFMVYLQKENIIDESGMPKERFSAEFPKEGPSILRIQQVVRGDSAAYFCASSRGTGNYNEQFFGPGTRLTVL.

This clonotype has ten or more counts. The chain has TRBV24-1 and TRBJ2-7, with D possibly called TRBD1 or TRBD2 (5 bases each). The CDR3 sequence is 15 residues long. In germline, CDR1 is KGHDR, CDR2 SFDVKD. V dropped 4 bases and J dropped 3 bases, with 15 bases sitting between them. CDR3 DNA sequence: TGTGCCACCAGTGACTCCGGGACCCTAAACTACGAGCAGTACTTC. Translating gives CATSDSGTLNYEQYF.

This clonotype was seen more than once but under ten times. The DNA for the CDR3 is TGTGCCAGCAGCTTAGACGGTCCTTCCAAAAACATTCAGTACTTC. It specifies CASSLDGPSKNIQYF. The rearrangement uses TRBV7-2 and TRBJ2-4; no clear D gene. The germline V and J ends were trimmed by 1 base and 2 bases, with 9 bases remaining between them. Germline-derived CDR1 and CDR2 are SGHTA and FQGNSA. There are 15 residues in the CDR3.

The chain employs TRBV28 and TRBJ2-5; 13 bases map to TRBD2. CDR3 size: 16 residues. The junction had 9 bases not matched to a gene; V was cut back by 6 bases and J by 5 bases. Germline V gene sequence: CDR1 MDHEN, CDR2 SYDVKM. DNA of the CDR3: TGTGCCAGCAGCTCCGCGGGACTAGCGGGATTGGAGACCCAGTACTTC. Its translation: CASSSAGLAGLETQYF.

This clonotype was counted a few times. This rearrangement joins TRBV3-1 to TRBJ2-7, with D perhaps TRBD2 (6 bases). Trimming stripped 4 bases from V and 6 bases from J, with 13 bases between. There are 13 residues in the CDR3. Germline lookup yields CDR1 LGHDT and CDR2 YNNKEL (reference sequence). The CDR3 loop reads CASSRTFGGEQYF. Written as DNA, the CDR3 is TGTGCCAGCAGCCGAACTTTCGGGGGCGAGCAGTACTTC.

This clonotype was seen a handful of times. V and J are TRBV24-1 and TRBJ1-5; no definite D call. V gave up 4 bases and J gave up 5 bases, with 14 bases separating them. Germline V gene lookup returns CDR1 KGHDR and CDR2 SFDVKD. The CDR3 sequence is 15 residues long. CDR3 nucleotides: TGTGCCACCAGTGACCCGGGCTCGCGCTATCAGCCCCAGCATTTT. Its translation is CATSDPGSRYQPQHF.

As to this clonotype: A single base separates this from a much larger clone, so it may be a read error. The CDR3 does not close with the conserved phenylalanine or tryptophan, likely indicating a read error. V is TRBV20-1 and J is TRBJ2-5; the D is unclear. This CDR3 comprises 11 residues. Germline V lookup: CDR1 DFQATT, CDR2 SNEGSKA (reference sequence). Trimming left V 4 bases short and J 7 bases short, with 10 bases between. CDR3 residues: CSATYRRTQYV. Written as DNA, the CDR3 is TGCAGTGCTACCTATAGACGGACCCAGTACGTC.

The chain links TRBV7-2 to TRBJ1-5, with TRBD1 as a possible D gene (6 bases). This CDR3 region has 13 residues. V gave up 5 bases and J gave up 6 bases, with 11 bases separating them. Germline CDR1 SGHTA, CDR2 FQGNSA. The chain's CDR3 is CASSHDRFQPQHF. The CDR3 bases are TGTGCCAGCAGCCATGACAGGTTTCAGCCCCAGCATTTT.

This clonotype was seen many times. CDR3 protein: CASSLARDGNQPQHF. CDR3 DNA: TGTGCCAGCAGCTTAGCGAGGGACGGGAATCAGCCCCAGCATTTT. The V call is TRBV7-2, the J call TRBJ1-5; possibly TRBD1 for D (5 bases). CDR3 length equals 15 residues. V gave up 0 bases and J gave up 4 bases, with 10 bases separating them. Germline V gene lookup returns CDR1 SGHTA and CDR2 FQGNSA. The variable domain in full, completed from reference TRBV7-2 and TRBJ1-5, reads GAGVSQSPSNKVTEKGKDVELRCDPISGHTALYWYRQSLGQGLEFLIYFQGNSAPDKSGLPSDRFSAERTGGSVSTLTIQRTQQEDSAVYLCASSLARDGNQPQHFGDGTRLSIL.

This clonotype came up many times. V usage is TRBV24-1 and J usage is TRBJ2-1, with D unclear. The germline V gene has CDR1 KGHDR and CDR2 SFDVKD. The CDR3 is made up of 14 amino acids. V lost 5 bases and J lost 9, with 16 bases in between. This chain's CDR3 is CATSVIGPGGEQFF. The DNA of the CDR3 is TGTGCCACCAGTGTCATCGGACCCGGCGGTGAGCAGTTCTTC.

This clonotype was seen repeatedly, ten times or more. The chain uses TRBV5-4 and TRBJ1-6; TRBD1 matches 9 bases. The germline CDR1 and CDR2 sequences are SGHNT and YYREEE (reference sequence). CDR3 length equals 16 residues. The junction had 10 bases not matched to a gene; V was cut back by 4 bases and J by 8 bases. DNA of the CDR3: TGTGCCAGCAGCCCGACGGGACAGGGAAGGGATTCACCCCTCCACTTT. Protein: CASSPTGQGRDSPLHF. The full variable domain, with the rest looked up from reference TRBV5-4 and TRBJ1-6, is ETGVTQSPTHLIKTRGQQVTLRCSSQSGHNTVSWYQQALGQGPQFIFQYYREEENGRGNFPPRFSGLQFPNYSSELNVNALELDDSALYLCASSPTGQGRDSPLHFGNGTRLTVT.

This clonotype was seen repeatedly, ten times or more. This chain connects TRBV6-5 to TRBJ1-2, with D maybe TRBD1 (6 bases). Germline CDR1 MNHEY, CDR2 SVGAGI. Trimming took off 0 bases at V and 4 bases at J, with 12 bases between the two ends. The CDR3 is made up of 15 amino acids. The DNA for the CDR3 is TGTGCCAGCAGTTACTCGATCGGGGGGGCCTATGGCTACACCTTC. It is translated as CASSYSIGGAYGYTF.

Many counts were recorded for this clonotype. The chain carries TRBV7-2 and TRBJ2-2, with D unclear. The germline V and J ends were trimmed by 1 base and 1 base, with 4 bases remaining between them. CDR3 length: 14 amino acids. CDR1 SGHTA and CDR2 FQGNSA come from the germline V gene. CDR3 loop: CASSLVGNTGELFF. The CDR3 coding sequence is TGTGCCAGCAGCTTAGTAGGGAACACCGGGGAGCTGTTTTTT.

The chain couples TRBV29-1 to TRBJ2-5; D unclear. Trimming stripped 3 bases from V and 5 bases from J, with 13 bases between. CDR1 is SQVTM and CDR2 is ANQGSEA in the germline V gene. The CDR3 has 13 residues. The CDR3 here is CSVDWGSWETQYF. The DNA of the CDR3 is TGCAGCGTTGATTGGGGTAGCTGGGAGACCCAGTACTTC.

This clonotype was detected only a few times. The gene calls are TRBV28 and TRBJ1-1; perhaps TRBD1 as D (5 bases). The germline CDR1 and CDR2 sequences are MDHEN and SYDVKM. The CDR3 covers 13 residues. Trimming took 2 bases from V and 6 from J, leaving 10 bases between them. As DNA, the CDR3 is TGTGCCAGCAGTTTACAGGGTAGGGCTGAAGCTTTCTTT. The encoded protein is CASSLQGRAEAFF. Based on the CDR3 plus reference TRBV28 and TRBJ1-1, the full variable domain is DVKVTQSSRYLVKRTGEKVFLECVQDMDHENMFWYRQDPGLGLRLIYFSYDVKMKEKGDIPEGYSVSREKKERFSLILESASTNQTSMYLCASSLQGRAEAFFGQGTRLTVV.

This rearrangement joins TRBV20-1 to TRBJ2-5, with D tentatively TRBD2 (6 bases). CDR1 is DFQATT and CDR2 is SNEGSKA in the germline V gene (reference sequence). The CDR3 length is 13 residues. V was clipped by 8 bases and J by 5 bases, with 18 bases between them. CDR3 sequence (DNA): TGCAGTCCTCGGAGGGCAGGGTCGGAGACCCAGTACTTC. It specifies CSPRRAGSETQYF.

Only a few counts were recorded for this clonotype. This chain joins TRBV5-8 and TRBJ2-2; a possible D gene is TRBD2 (6 bases). Germline V gene sequence: CDR1 SGHTS, CDR2 YDEGEE. The CDR3 extends over 17 amino acids. Trimming took 3 bases from V and 1 from J, leaving 16 bases between them. In nucleotides, the CDR3 is TGTGCCAGCAGCTCCGGGACTGCGGGCGTGAACACCGGGGAGCTGTTTTTT. It is translated as CASSSGTAGVNTGELFF.

In its sample, this clonotype was seen a few times. The CDR3 loop is CASSLRPGDGYTF. In DNA form, the CDR3 reads TGTGCCAGCAGCCTCCGACCCGGAGATGGCTACACCTTC. The chain has TRBV7-2 and TRBJ1-2, with D hard to call. The CDR3 has 13 amino acids. Between the trimmed V and J ends, which lost 5 bases and 6 bases, there was a span of 13 bases. The germline CDR1 and CDR2 sequences are SGHTA and FQGNSA.